Listed here are 5 T cell receptor beta chains from one sample, sequenced in a study of cytomegalovirus exposure and HLA in healthy donors. PCR employed 60 Vbeta and 13 Jbeta primers. Measured with immunoSEQ multiplex PCR; TCRdb has only the in-frame clones, and not every one. The profile shows roughly 100,000 clones, approximately 64% of them singletons. The sample taken for sequencing was PBMCs. The origin of the receptors is a human donor in good health.

This clone was counted between two and nine times. The chain combines TRBV4-1 with TRBJ1-1, with TRBD1 matching 7 bases. This CDR3 has 17 residues. The germline V gene encodes CDR1 MGHRA and CDR2 YSYEKL. Trimming at V came to 2 bases and at J to 1 base, leaving 10 bases not matched to a gene. The CDR3 sequence: CASSQPRQRGRNTEAFF. The CDR3 DNA reads as TGCGCCAGCAGCCAACCACGACAGAGGGGGCGGAACACTGAAGCTTTCTTT.

This clone was counted only a few times. V is TRBV5-6 and J is TRBJ2-1, with 10 nucleotides matching TRBD2. J lost 9 bases, V lost 4 bases, and 16 bases had no gene match. The CDR3 length is 17 residues. CDR1 and CDR2 (germline): SGHDT, YYEEEE. The CDR3 reads CASSPTRQREGRGEQFF. Written as DNA, the CDR3 is TGTGCCAGCAGCCCCACTCGGCAGCGGGAGGGCCGAGGTGAGCAGTTCTTC. The whole variable domain, filled in from reference TRBV5-6 and TRBJ2-1, reads DAGVTQSPTHLIKTRGQQVTLRCSPKSGHDTVSWYQQALGQGPQFIFQYYEEEERQRGNFPDRFSGHQFPNYSSELNVNALLLGDSALYLCASSPTRQREGRGEQFFGPGTRLTVL.

This clone was counted a few times. This chain uses TRBV5-6 with TRBJ2-2; 7 bases align to TRBD2. After removal of 4 bases from V and 4 bases from J, the junction contained 10 bases not matched to a gene. This CDR3 spans 16 amino acids. The germline CDR1 and CDR2 sequences are SGHDT and YYEEEE. The chain's CDR3 is CASSILGGSGTGELFF. CDR3 DNA: TGTGCCAGCAGCATCCTCGGGGGGAGTGGCACCGGGGAGCTGTTTTTT.

As to this clone: Germline is not matched at one junction end, which may reflect a read error. V and J are TRBV6-6 and TRBJ2-3, with 9 positions matching TRBD2. Germline CDR1 is MNHNY and CDR2 is SVGAGI (reference sequence). This CDR3 contains 15 residues. CDR3: CAGSRLAGETDTQYF. In DNA, the CDR3 is TGTGCCGGCAGTAGATTAGCGGGAGAGACAGATACGCAGTATTTT.

The V call is TRBV29-1, the J call TRBJ2-7, with D tentatively TRBD1 (6 bases). Germline V gene data show CDR1 as SQVTM and CDR2 as ANQGSEA. Deletions cut 7 bases from V and 2 bases from J, with 12 bases between. The CDR3 covers 12 residues. This chain's CDR3 is CSASQGTYEQYF. CDR3 coding DNA: TGCAGCGCCTCACAGGGTACCTACGAGCAGTACTTC.